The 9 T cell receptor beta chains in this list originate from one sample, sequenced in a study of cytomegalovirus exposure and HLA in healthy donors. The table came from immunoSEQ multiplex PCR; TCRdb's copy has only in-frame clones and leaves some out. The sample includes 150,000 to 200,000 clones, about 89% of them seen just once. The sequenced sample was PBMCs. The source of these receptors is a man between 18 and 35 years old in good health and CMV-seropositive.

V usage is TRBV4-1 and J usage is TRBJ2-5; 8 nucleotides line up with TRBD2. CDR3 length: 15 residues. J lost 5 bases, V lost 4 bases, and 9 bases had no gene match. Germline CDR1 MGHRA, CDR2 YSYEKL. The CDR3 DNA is TGCGCCAGCAGCCCGGGCGTAGCGGGGTCTGAGACCCAGTACTTC. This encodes CASSPGVAGSETQYF.

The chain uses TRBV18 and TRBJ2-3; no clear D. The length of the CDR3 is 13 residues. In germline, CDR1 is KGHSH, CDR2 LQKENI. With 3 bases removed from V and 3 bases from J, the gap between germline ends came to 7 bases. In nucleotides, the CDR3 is TGTGCCAGCTCACCTATTCCTACAGATACGCAGTATTTT. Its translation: CASSPIPTDTQYF.

CDR3: CASSFRLSRGAVSGELFF. The CDR3 DNA follows: TGTGCCAGTAGTTTTCGACTCTCCAGGGGCGCCGTATCCGGGGAGCTGTTTTTT. The chain recombines TRBV19 with TRBJ2-2, with a tentative D call TRBD1 (6 bases). In germline, CDR1 is LNHDA, CDR2 SQIVND (reference sequence). Trimming shortened V by 5 bases and J by 6 bases, and 25 bases separated the two germline ends. This CDR3 spans 18 amino acids. Full variable domain (outside the CDR3, taken from reference TRBV19 and TRBJ2-2): DGGITQSPKYLFRKEGQNVTLSCEQNLNHDAMYWYRQDPGQGLRLIYYSQIVNDFQKGDIAEGYSVSREKKESFPLTVTSAQKNPTAFYLCASSFRLSRGAVSGELFFGEGSRLTVL.

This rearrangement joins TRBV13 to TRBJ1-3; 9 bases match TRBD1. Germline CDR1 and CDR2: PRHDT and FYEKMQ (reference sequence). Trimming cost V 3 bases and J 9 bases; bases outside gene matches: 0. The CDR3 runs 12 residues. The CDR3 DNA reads TGTGCCAGCAGCTTGGACAGGGGCACCATATATTTT. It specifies CASSLDRGTIYF. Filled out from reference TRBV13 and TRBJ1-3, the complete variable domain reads AAGVIQSPRHLIKEKRETATLKCYPIPRHDTVYWYQQGPGQDPQFLISFYEKMQSDKGSIPDRFSAQQFSDYHSELNMSSLELGDSALYFCASSLDRGTIYFGEGSWLTVV.

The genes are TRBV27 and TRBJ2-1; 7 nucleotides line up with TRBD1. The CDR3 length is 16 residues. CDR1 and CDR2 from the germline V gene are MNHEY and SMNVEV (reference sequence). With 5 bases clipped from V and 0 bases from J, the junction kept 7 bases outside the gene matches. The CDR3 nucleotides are TGTGCCAGCAGTCCGTCGACAGGGAGCTCCTACAATGAGCAGTTCTTC. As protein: CASSPSTGSSYNEQFF.

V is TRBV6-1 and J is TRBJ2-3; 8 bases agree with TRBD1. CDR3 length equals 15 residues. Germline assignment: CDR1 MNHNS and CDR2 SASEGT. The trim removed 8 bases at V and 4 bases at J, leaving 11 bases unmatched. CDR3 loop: CASVRTGWMSDTQYF. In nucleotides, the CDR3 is TGTGCCAGCGTCCGGACAGGGTGGATGTCAGATACGCAGTATTTT.

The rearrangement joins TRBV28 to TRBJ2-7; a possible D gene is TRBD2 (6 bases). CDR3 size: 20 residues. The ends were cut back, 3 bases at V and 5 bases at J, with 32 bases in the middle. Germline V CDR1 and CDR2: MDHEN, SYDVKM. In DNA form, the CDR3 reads TGTGCCAGCAGTTTTTATGAGTTGTGGACCCCCGGGACTCAGACCCACGAGCAGTACTTC. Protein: CASSFYELWTPGTQTHEQYF.

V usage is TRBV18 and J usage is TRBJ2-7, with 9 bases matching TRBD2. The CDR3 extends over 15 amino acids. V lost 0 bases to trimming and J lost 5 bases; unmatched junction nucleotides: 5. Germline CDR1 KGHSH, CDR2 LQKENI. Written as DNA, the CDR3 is TGTGCCAGCTCACCACCGAGGGCTAGCGGGAACGAGCAGTACTTC. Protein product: CASSPPRASGNEQYF.

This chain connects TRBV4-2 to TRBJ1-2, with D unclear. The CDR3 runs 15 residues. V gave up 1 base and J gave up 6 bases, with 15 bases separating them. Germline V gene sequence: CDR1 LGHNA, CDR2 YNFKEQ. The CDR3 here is CASSQAREQSNGYTF. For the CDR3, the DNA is TGTGCCAGCAGCCAAGCCCGCGAACAGTCGAATGGCTACACCTTC.